These 14 T cell receptor beta chains came from one sample sequenced in a study of CD8 T cells in ankylosing spondylitis. TCRdb re-derived calls from the 5' RACE reads in MiXCR, one entry per CDR3 protein. The sample lists about 240,000 distinct CDR3 sequences; over 8.5% were seen once. Source material: blood, either unsorted or a sorted T cell fraction (not recorded which). The receptors were gathered from a male donor with ankylosing spondylitis or in good health (not recorded which).

In its sample, this clonotype was seen many times. J is TRBJ1-5 and V is TRBV7-9, with 10 bases lining up with TRBD1. The J segment lost 3 bases and the V segment lost 4 bases, leaving 6 bases of the junction unmatched. The CDR3 consists of 16 residues. CDR1 and CDR2 (germline): SEHNR, FQNEAQ (reference sequence). The CDR3 sequence: CASSYGQGGSNQPQHF. CDR3 nucleotide sequence: TGTGCCAGCAGCTATGGACAGGGGGGTTCCAATCAGCCCCAGCATTTT.

The chain is built from TRBV14 and TRBJ2-6; D call uncertain. The V gene lost 6 bases and the J gene lost 2 bases, with 11 bases spanning the gap. Germline values: CDR1 SGHDN, CDR2 FVKESK. The CDR3 is 15 residues long. The CDR3 coding sequence is TGTGCCAGCAGAGGCGGCTGGGCTGGGGCCAACGTCCTGACTTTC. It translates to CASRGGWAGANVLTF. Together with reference TRBV14 and TRBJ2-6, the CDR3 gives the full variable domain: EAGVTQFPSHSVIEKGQTVTLRCDPISGHDNLYWYRRVMGKEIKFLLHFVKESKQDESGMPNNRFLAERTGGTYSTLKVQPAELEDSGVYFCASRGGWAGANVLTFGAGSRLTVL.

A few counts support this clonotype. The chain uses TRBV7-2 and TRBJ1-1, with 7 bases lining up with TRBD1. Germline CDR1 reads SGHTA; CDR2 reads FQGNSA. The CDR3 loop spans 14 amino acids. Unmatched junction bases numbered 14, after V lost 5 bases and J lost 11 bases. CDR3: CASSPRGTQGEAFF. As DNA, the CDR3 is TGTGCCAGCAGCCCCCGCGGGACCCAGGGGGAGGCTTTCTTT.

This clonotype occurred many times. The chain combines TRBV5-1 with TRBJ2-2, with 10 bases identical to TRBD1. The ends lost 1 base at V and 5 bases at J; junction bases unmatched: 2. CDR3 size: 15 residues. Germline V gene data show CDR1 as SGHRS and CDR2 as YFSETQ. The CDR3 loop reads CASSLRDRGTGELFF. CDR3 coding DNA: TGCGCCAGCAGCTTGCGGGACAGGGGAACCGGGGAGCTGTTTTTT.

The V and J genes are TRBV5-1 and TRBJ2-7, with D tentatively TRBD2 (5 bases). This CDR3 spans 14 amino acids. The V end was cut by 4 bases, the J end by 2 bases, with 13 bases between. Germline CDR1 is SGHRS and CDR2 is YFSETQ. CDR3 loop: CASSPADLAYEQYF. The CDR3 DNA sequence: TGCGCCAGCAGCCCAGCGGACCTCGCCTACGAGCAGTACTTC.

This clonotype was recorded many times. The V call is TRBV20-1, the J call TRBJ2-1; 10 bases are shared with TRBD1. With V trimmed by 3 bases and J by 7 bases, 3 bases remained unmatched. The CDR3 contains 13 residues. Germline V gene lookup returns CDR1 DFQATT and CDR2 SNEGSKA (reference sequence). CDR3 sequence: CSARTGGQNEQFF. The DNA of the CDR3 is TGCAGTGCTAGGACAGGGGGCCAGAATGAGCAGTTCTTC.

This clonotype was recorded many times. This chain uses TRBV29-1 with TRBJ2-1; 9 bases match TRBD1. Germline CDR1 SQVTM, CDR2 ANQGSEA. The CDR3 is 16 residues long. The junction had 11 bases not matched to a gene; V was cut back by 5 bases and J by 3 bases. In nucleotides, the CDR3 is TGCAGCGTTCTAATGTGGGACAGGGAATTCTACAATGAGCAGTTCTTC. Protein product: CSVLMWDREFYNEQFF.

This clonotype was counted ten times or more. The chain combines TRBV9 with TRBJ2-7; 9 nucleotides line up with TRBD1. Germline V CDR1 and CDR2: SGDLS, YYNGEE. The CDR3 is 15 residues long. Trimming took 4 bases from V and 0 from J; bases not matched to a gene: 5. DNA for the CDR3: TGTGCCAGCAGCCCGGGACAGGGTCCCTCCTACGAGCAGTACTTC. Translating gives CASSPGQGPSYEQYF.

This clonotype was counted ten times or more. The chain uses TRBV11-2 and TRBJ1-1; unclear D gene. V was cut by 5 bases and J by 6 bases, with 10 bases left in between. Germline V gene lookup returns CDR1 SGHAT and CDR2 FQNNGV. The CDR3 is 12 residues long. CDR3 sequence (DNA): TGTGCCAGCAGCCCCAGGCGAGCTGAAGCTTTCTTT. Translating gives CASSPRRAEAFF.

This clonotype has ten or more counts. The chain links TRBV6-1 to TRBJ2-7; D unclear. V was pared by 7 bases and J by 6 bases, with 16 bases between. The CDR3 is made up of 13 amino acids. CDR1 and CDR2 (germline): MNHNS, SASEGT. The CDR3 DNA reads TGTGCCAGCAAGGAGACGGGTAGAAGCGAGCAGTACTTC. It encodes CASKETGRSEQYF.

Points on this clonotype: One end of the junction varies from germline; a read error may be responsible. This chain joins TRBV7-9 and TRBJ2-7; 9 bases match TRBD1. The CDR3 length is 13 residues. Germline loops: CDR1 SEHNR, CDR2 FQNEAQ (reference sequence). CDR3 amino acids: CASSPQGAYEQSF. CDR3 nucleotides: TGTGCCAGCAGCCCACAGGGGGCCTACGAGCAGTCCTTC.

Ten or more counts support this clonotype. V is TRBV12-3 or TRBV12-4 and J is TRBJ2-1, with 8 bases fitting TRBD2. This CDR3 region has 15 residues. After removal of 4 bases from V and 4 bases from J, the junction contained 6 bases not matched to a gene. Here the CDR3 reads CASSSGAGAYNEQFF. CDR3 bases: TGTGCCAGCAGTTCAGGAGCGGGAGCGTACAATGAGCAGTTCTTC.

This clonotype was recorded many times. J is TRBJ2-7 and V is TRBV4-1; D ambiguous. This CDR3 has 14 amino acids. V lost 0 bases and J lost 2, with 8 bases in between. Germline-derived CDR1 and CDR2 are MGHRA and YSYEKL. The CDR3 coding sequence is TGCGCCAGCAGCCAAGATCTATGGGCCTACGAGCAGTACTTC. Protein: CASSQDLWAYEQYF.

This clonotype was counted at least ten times. The chain uses TRBV12-3 or TRBV12-4 and TRBJ1-5; maybe TRBD1 (5 bases). V lost 1 base and J lost 6, with 7 bases in between. The CDR3 has 13 amino acids. CDR3 sequence: CASSLGGGQPQHF. In DNA form, the CDR3 reads TGTGCCAGCAGTTTAGGGGGCGGTCAGCCCCAGCATTTT.